These 26 T cell receptor beta chains were all obtained from the same sample, sequenced in a study of T-cell reconstitution after alpha-beta-depleted transplantation in children. TCRbeta library preparation incorporated unique molecular identifiers. Using its own MiXCR run on the PCR reads, TCRdb lists one record per CDR3 protein. The sample has 90,000 to 130,000 distinct CDR3 sequences, about a tenth seen once. Source: PBMCs from the stem cell graft donor, taken from the stem cell graft. All receptors derive from a human donor who donated a stem cell graft to a child with acute lymphoblastic leukemia.

This clonotype has a count of ten or more. The rearrangement uses TRBV7-8 and TRBJ2-5; TRBD2 agrees at 14 bases. Trimming removed 5 bases from V and 8 bases from J; junction bases left unmatched: 7. The CDR3 covers 15 residues. The germline gives CDR1 SGHVS, CDR2 FQNEAQ. The CDR3 nucleotides are TGTGCCAGCAGCCGCCCGGGACTAGCGGGGGCTACCCAGTACTTC. Translation: CASSRPGLAGATQYF.

This clonotype was picked up many times. This rearrangement joins TRBV9 to TRBJ2-5, with D perhaps being TRBD1 or TRBD2 (5 bases each). This CDR3 region has 14 residues. From germline, CDR1 is SGDLS and CDR2 YYNGEE. V was cut by 3 bases and J by 2 bases, with 11 bases left in between. The CDR3 spells CASSAVGVQETQYF. CDR3 in DNA: TGTGCCAGCAGCGCGGTGGGGGTGCAAGAGACCCAGTACTTC.

Concerning this clonotype: This clone may be a read error of a much larger clone one base away. This chain links TRBV4-2 with TRBJ1-2, with D hard to call. This CDR3 region has 14 residues. Germline assignment: CDR1 LGHNA and CDR2 YNFKEQ. CDR3 in DNA: TGTGCCATCAGCCCCGGACGGGTCGGCTATGGCTACACCTTC. This encodes CAISPGRVGYGYTF.

This clonotype was observed many times. The genes are TRBV21-1 and TRBJ1-2; the table names TRBD1, a call not compared with the DNA. TRBV21-1 represents a pseudogene. The CDR3 spans 16 residues. The CDR3 nucleotides read TGTGCCAGCAGCAAAATGACTCGGGGGGCTAGCTATGGCTACACCTTC. It codes for CASSKMTRGASYGYTF.

This clonotype was observed a handful of times. The V gene is TRBV30, the J gene TRBJ2-2, with D uncertain. V dropped 4 bases and J dropped 0 bases, with 6 bases sitting between them. The CDR3 has 13 amino acids. Germline V gene data show CDR1 as GTSNPN and CDR2 as SVGIG (reference sequence). CDR3 in DNA: TGTGCCTGGACGGCCGCGAACACCGGGGAGCTGTTTTTT. It is translated as CAWTAANTGELFF. Full variable domain (outside the CDR3, taken from reference TRBV30 and TRBJ2-2): SQTIHQWPATLVQPVGSPLSLECTVEGTSNPNLYWYRQAAGRGLQLLFYSVGIGQISSEVPQNLSASRPQDRQFILSSKKLLLSDSGFYLCAWTAANTGELFFGEGSRLTVL.

Many counts were recorded for this clonotype. The chain uses TRBV7-9 and TRBJ2-3; D possibly uses TRBD1 or TRBD2 (5 bases each). The length of the CDR3 is 14 residues. The germline V gene has CDR1 SEHNR and CDR2 FQNEAQ (reference sequence). V shed 7 bases and J shed 4 bases, with 15 bases lying between them. This CDR3 is CASTTEGWADTQYF. CDR3 nucleotides: TGTGCCAGCACTACTGAGGGGTGGGCAGATACGCAGTATTTT.

This clonotype showed up just a few times. The V gene is TRBV18, the J gene TRBJ2-7; D is unclear. The CDR3 is made up of 13 amino acids. Germline lookup yields CDR1 KGHSH and CDR2 LQKENI. Trimming left V 1 base short and J 3 bases short, with 7 bases between. The CDR3 nucleotides are TGTGCCAGCTCACCACAGGCCAACTACGAGCAGTACTTC. The encoded protein is CASSPQANYEQYF.

There are many counts of this clonotype. J is TRBJ2-1 and V is TRBV7-8, with 13 bases identical to TRBD2. The CDR3 totals 19 residues. V shed 4 bases and J 0 bases; nucleotides not matched to a gene: 9. Per the germline V gene, CDR1 is SGHVS and CDR2 is FQNEAQ. The chain's CDR3 is CASSSSTSGRTRSYNEQFF. The CDR3 nucleotides read TGTGCCAGCAGCTCCTCGACTAGCGGGAGGACCCGCTCCTACAATGAGCAGTTCTTC.

The table lists this clonotype with many counts. The rearrangement links TRBV12-3 or TRBV12-4 to TRBJ2-2; 11 nucleotides agree with TRBD2. The CDR3 length is 14 residues. Losses at the gene ends were 0 bases for V and 12 bases for J; bases not matched to a gene: 3. The CDR3, as DNA: TGTGCCAGCAGTTTAGCTAGCGGGGGGGCGCAGCTGTTTTTT. Translated, it gives CASSLASGGAQLFF.

The J gene is TRBJ2-1, the V gene TRBV20-1, with a possible D match to TRBD1 (5 bases). The V end lost 8 bases, the J end lost 10 bases, and 15 bases lay between the germline ends. The CDR3 consists of 11 residues. Per germline, CDR1 DFQATT and CDR2 SNEGSKA (reference sequence). The chain's CDR3 is CSHGKGSEQFF. The DNA for the CDR3 is TGCAGTCACGGAAAGGGGTCGGAGCAGTTCTTC.

J is TRBJ1-3 and V is TRBV5-1; the D gene is possibly TRBD1 (5 bases). CDR1 is SGHRS and CDR2 is YFSETQ in the germline V gene. V gave up 2 bases and J gave up 0 bases, with 9 bases separating them. The CDR3 spans 15 residues. DNA of the CDR3: TGCGCCAGCAGCTTAACGGGGCACTCTGGAAACACCATATATTTT. This encodes CASSLTGHSGNTIYF.

Many counts were recorded for this clonotype. The gene calls are TRBV10-1 and TRBJ2-1; perhaps TRBD1 as D (6 bases). Germline CDR1 reads WNHNN; CDR2 reads SYGVQD (reference sequence). V was cut by 4 bases and J by 7 bases, with 17 bases left in between. CDR3 length: 15 amino acids. The CDR3 reads CASSVSQGSGNEQFF. CDR3 DNA sequence: TGCGCCAGCAGTGTATCACAGGGCTCGGGGAATGAGCAGTTCTTC.

There are many counts of this clonotype. The chain is built from TRBV3-1 and TRBJ2-1; 7 bases line up with TRBD1. This CDR3 has 15 amino acids. Germline assignment: CDR1 LGHDT and CDR2 YNNKEL (reference sequence). With 0 bases clipped from V and 2 bases from J, the junction kept 1 base outside the gene matches. The CDR3, as DNA: TGTGCCAGCAGCCAAGAACAGGGGACCTACAATGAGCAGTTCTTC. Translation: CASSQEQGTYNEQFF.

The chain links TRBV10-3 to TRBJ2-3; possible D gene TRBD2, 6 bases. CDR3 length: 13 residues. Germline CDR1 reads ENHRY; CDR2 reads SYGVKD. The V end lost 4 bases, the J end lost 6 bases, and 11 bases lay between the germline ends. CDR3 protein: CAISGAGRDTQYF. DNA for the CDR3: TGTGCCATCAGTGGTGCGGGAAGGGATACGCAGTATTTT.

Ten or more counts support this clonotype. This rearrangement joins TRBV4-3 to TRBJ2-7; D possibly uses TRBD1 or TRBD2 (5 bases each). CDR1 is LGHNA, CDR2 YSLEER, per germline. The CDR3 runs to 14 residues. V was pared by 0 bases and J by 4 bases, with 10 bases between. The CDR3 spells CASSQDGGPYEQYF. CDR3 DNA: TGCGCCAGCAGCCAAGATGGGGGACCTTACGAGCAGTACTTC.

This clonotype was detected ten times or more. The V gene is TRBV12-3 or TRBV12-4, the J gene TRBJ1-2, with D maybe TRBD1 (5 bases). The length of the CDR3 is 12 residues. Trimming removed 7 bases from V and 3 bases from J, with 9 bases in between. CDR3 region: CASTQGHYGYTF. The CDR3, as DNA: TGTGCCAGCACGCAGGGCCACTATGGCTACACCTTC.

This clonotype was counted at least ten times. The V and J genes are TRBV6-4 and TRBJ2-3, with unresolved D. This CDR3 is 13 amino acids long. Deletions cut 2 bases from V and 10 bases from J, with 13 bases between. Germline V gene data show CDR1 as MRHNA and CDR2 as SNTAGT. The CDR3 DNA follows: TGTGCCAGCAGTGACGGAGCCCCTTATCCGCAGTATTTT. Its protein product is CASSDGAPYPQYF.

This clonotype was counted at least ten times. CDR3 coding DNA: TGTGCCACCAGTGATTGGGGTATCTCAGGGGGAGAGACCCAGTACTTC. Residues: CATSDWGISGGETQYF. The J gene is TRBJ2-5, the V gene TRBV24-1, with 7 bases lining up with TRBD1. Trimming removed 2 bases from V and 4 bases from J; junction bases left unmatched: 9. This CDR3 contains 16 residues. CDR1 and CDR2 (germline): KGHDR, SFDVKD.

In this sample, this clonotype turned up many times. This chain connects TRBV12-3 or TRBV12-4 to TRBJ1-1, with D possibly being TRBD1 (5 bases). This CDR3 has 15 amino acids. V gave up 5 bases and J gave up 2 bases, with 15 bases separating them. CDR3 in amino acids: CASSPLVTVNTEAFF. The CDR3, as DNA: TGTGCCAGCAGTCCTCTTGTGACAGTTAACACTGAAGCTTTCTTT.

There are many counts of this clonotype. The chain has TRBV7-2 and TRBJ1-1, with D perhaps TRBD1 (5 bases). Trimming removed 3 bases at V and 1 base at J, with 9 bases between. The CDR3 is 14 residues long. Per germline, CDR1 SGHTA and CDR2 FQGNSA. This CDR3 reads CASSLPGSNTEAFF. The CDR3 region has the DNA TGTGCCAGCAGCTTGCCAGGGTCGAACACTGAAGCTTTCTTT.

This clonotype occurred many times. The rearrangement uses TRBV5-1 and TRBJ1-1; D may be TRBD1 (5 bases). This CDR3 region has 15 residues. The ends were cut back, 4 bases at V and 1 base at J, with 14 bases in the middle. In germline, CDR1 is SGHRS, CDR2 YFSETQ. This CDR3 reads CASSPQGPSNTEAFF. CDR3 coding DNA: TGCGCCAGCAGCCCCCAGGGACCGTCGAACACTGAAGCTTTCTTT.

This clonotype was seen ten or more times. The gene calls are TRBV2 and TRBJ2-1; TRBD2 matches 9 bases. The CDR3 is 17 residues long. Losses at the gene ends were 8 bases for V and 7 bases for J; bases not matched to a gene: 18. Per the germline V gene, CDR1 is SNHLY and CDR2 is FYNNEI. This CDR3 reads CASDPKPGGGARNEQFF. In nucleotides, the CDR3 is TGTGCCAGCGACCCAAAACCTGGCGGGGGGGCCAGGAATGAGCAGTTCTTC.

This clonotype was detected ten times or more. This sequence joins TRBV4-2 and TRBJ2-1, with unresolved D. The V gene's germline CDR1 is LGHNA and CDR2 YNFKEQ. Trimming pared 1 base from V and 9 bases from J, leaving 10 bases between. The length of the CDR3 is 13 residues. As DNA, the CDR3 is TGTGCCAGCAGCCAAGGCAGCACCCGTGAGCAGTTCTTC. Amino acid sequence: CASSQGSTREQFF.

This clonotype was found many times. The V and J genes are TRBV7-9 and TRBJ1-1; D not resolved. Deletions cut 1 base from V and 3 bases from J, with 9 bases between. This CDR3 contains 14 residues. The germline CDR1 and CDR2 sequences are SEHNR and FQNEAQ (reference sequence). The CDR3 loop is CASSLEGSYTEAFF. For the CDR3, the DNA is TGTGCCAGCAGCTTAGAGGGCAGCTACACTGAAGCTTTCTTT.

This clonotype appeared many times. The chain has TRBV6-1 and TRBJ1-2; TRBD1 aligns across 9 bases. From germline, CDR1 is MNHNS and CDR2 SASEGT. Trimming took 6 bases from V and 7 from J; bases not matched to a gene: 9. CDR3 size: 14 residues. CDR3 sequence reads: CASSQKATGGGYTF. CDR3 DNA sequence: TGTGCCAGCAGCCAAAAAGCGACAGGGGGTGGCTACACCTTC.

This clonotype was seen ten or more times. This CDR3 is CASSQGQITDTQYF. The CDR3 nucleotides read TGTGCCAGCAGCCAAGGACAGATCACAGATACGCAGTATTTT. The chain uses TRBV5-6 and TRBJ2-3; tentatively, D is TRBD1 (6 bases). Germline V gene data show CDR1 as SGHDT and CDR2 as YYEEEE. Trimming cost V 4 bases and J 2 bases, with 11 bases left between them. The CDR3 is 14 residues long.